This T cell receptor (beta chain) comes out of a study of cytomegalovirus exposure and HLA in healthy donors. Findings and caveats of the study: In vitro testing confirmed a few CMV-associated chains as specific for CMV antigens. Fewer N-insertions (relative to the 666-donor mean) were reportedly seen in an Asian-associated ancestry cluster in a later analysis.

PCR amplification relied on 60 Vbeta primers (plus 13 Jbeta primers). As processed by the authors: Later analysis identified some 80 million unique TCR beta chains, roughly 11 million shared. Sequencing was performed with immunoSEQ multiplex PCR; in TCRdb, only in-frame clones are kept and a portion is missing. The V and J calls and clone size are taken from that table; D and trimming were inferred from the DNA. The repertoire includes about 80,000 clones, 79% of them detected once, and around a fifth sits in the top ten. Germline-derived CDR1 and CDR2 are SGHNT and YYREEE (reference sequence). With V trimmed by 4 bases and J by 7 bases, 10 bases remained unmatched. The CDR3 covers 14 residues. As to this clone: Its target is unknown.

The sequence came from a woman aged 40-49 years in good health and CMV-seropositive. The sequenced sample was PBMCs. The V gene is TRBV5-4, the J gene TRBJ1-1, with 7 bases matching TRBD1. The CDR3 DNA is TGTGCCAGCAGCGACATCCGGGACAGAGATGAAGCTTTCTTT. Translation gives CASSDIRDRDEAFF.